Reported below is one T cell receptor beta chain. Its antigen remains unidentified. Trimming shortened V by 6 bases and J by 7 bases, and 12 bases separated the two germline ends. The CDR3 runs 12 residues. Germline CDR1 and CDR2: SNHLY and FYNNEI. These data come from a study of OX40 agonist ivuxolimab in advanced cancers. Study in general: Patients with prior anti-PD-1, anti-PD-L1 or anti-CTLA-4 therapy were eligible; approximately 37% had some. Partial responses were achieved by three patients: one hepatocellular carcinoma, two cutaneous melanoma.

Profiling relied on immunoSEQ multiplex PCR, and the TCRdb table lists in-frame clones only, not all of them. Among about 82,000 clones, approximately 85% were seen once, and the ten largest hold about 0.22%. Study outcomes and limitations: Low clonal expansion, among the lowest seen, marked partial responders at 0.1-3.0 mg/kg. CD8+ T cells averaged more expanded clones than CD4+.

The TCR originated in an adult with an advanced solid tumor such as melanoma, head and neck, liver or kidney cancer. The starting material was CD4+ or CD8+ T cells sorted from blood, obtained in a trial of the OX40 agonist ivuxolimab. V usage is TRBV2 and J usage is TRBJ1-1; possible D gene TRBD1, 6 bases. The CDR3 sequence is CASSMQDSEAFF. DNA of the CDR3: TGTGCCAGCAGCATGCAGGACAGTGAAGCTTTCTTT.